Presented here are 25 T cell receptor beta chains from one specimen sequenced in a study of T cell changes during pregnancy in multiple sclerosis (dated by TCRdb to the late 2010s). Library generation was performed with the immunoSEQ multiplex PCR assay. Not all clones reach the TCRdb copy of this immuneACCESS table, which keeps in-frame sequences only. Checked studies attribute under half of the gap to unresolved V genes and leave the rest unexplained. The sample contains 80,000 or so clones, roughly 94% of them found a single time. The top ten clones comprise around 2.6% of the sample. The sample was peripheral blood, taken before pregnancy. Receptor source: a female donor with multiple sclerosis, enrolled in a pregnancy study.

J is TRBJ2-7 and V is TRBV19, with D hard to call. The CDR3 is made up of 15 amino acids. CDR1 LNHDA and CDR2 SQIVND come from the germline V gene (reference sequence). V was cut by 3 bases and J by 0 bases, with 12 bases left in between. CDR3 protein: CASSISAHPSYEQYF. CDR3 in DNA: TGTGCCAGTAGTATCTCAGCGCACCCCTCCTACGAGCAGTACTTC.

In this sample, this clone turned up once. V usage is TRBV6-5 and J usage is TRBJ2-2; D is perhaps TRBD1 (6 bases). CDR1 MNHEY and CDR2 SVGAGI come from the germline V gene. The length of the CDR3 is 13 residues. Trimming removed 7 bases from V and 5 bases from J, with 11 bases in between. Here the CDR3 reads CASIAGQTGELFF. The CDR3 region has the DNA TGTGCCAGCATTGCCGGACAGACCGGGGAGCTGTTTTTT.

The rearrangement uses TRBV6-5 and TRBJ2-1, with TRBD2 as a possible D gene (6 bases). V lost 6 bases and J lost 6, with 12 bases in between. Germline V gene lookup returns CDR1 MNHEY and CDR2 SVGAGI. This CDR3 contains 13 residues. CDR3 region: CASRRTSSNEQFF. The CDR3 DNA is TGTGCCAGCAGGCGTACTAGCTCCAATGAGCAGTTCTTC.

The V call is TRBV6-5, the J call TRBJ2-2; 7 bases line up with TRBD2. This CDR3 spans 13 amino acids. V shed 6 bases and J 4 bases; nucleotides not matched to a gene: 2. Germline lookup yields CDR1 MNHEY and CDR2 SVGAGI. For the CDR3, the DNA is TGTGCCAGCAGGTGGACTAGCACCGGGGAGCTGTTTTTT. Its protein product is CASRWTSTGELFF.

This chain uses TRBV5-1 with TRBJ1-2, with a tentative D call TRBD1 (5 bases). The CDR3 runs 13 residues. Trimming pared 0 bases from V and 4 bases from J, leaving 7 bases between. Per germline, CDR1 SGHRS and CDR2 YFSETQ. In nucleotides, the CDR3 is TGCGCCAGCAGCTTGGAACAGGCCTATGGCTACACCTTC. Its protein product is CASSLEQAYGYTF.

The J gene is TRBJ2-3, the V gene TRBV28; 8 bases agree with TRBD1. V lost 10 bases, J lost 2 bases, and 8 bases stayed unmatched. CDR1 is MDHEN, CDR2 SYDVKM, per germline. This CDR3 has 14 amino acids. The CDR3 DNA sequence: TGTGCCACCGGAACAGGGGGATACACAGATACGCAGTATTTT. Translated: CATGTGGYTDTQYF. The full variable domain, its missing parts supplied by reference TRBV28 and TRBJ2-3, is DVKVTQSSRYLVKRTGEKVFLECVQDMDHENMFWYRQDPGLGLRLIYFSYDVKMKEKGDIPEGYSVSREKKERFSLILESASTNQTSMYLCATGTGGYTDTQYFGPGTRLTVL.

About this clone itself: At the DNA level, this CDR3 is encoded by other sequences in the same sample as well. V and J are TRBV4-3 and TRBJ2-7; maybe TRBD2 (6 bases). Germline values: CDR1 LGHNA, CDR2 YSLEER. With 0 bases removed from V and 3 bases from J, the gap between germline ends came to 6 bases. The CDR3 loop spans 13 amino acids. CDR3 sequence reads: CASSQEGGYEQYF. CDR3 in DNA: TGCGCCAGCAGCCAAGAGGGAGGCTACGAGCAGTACTTC.

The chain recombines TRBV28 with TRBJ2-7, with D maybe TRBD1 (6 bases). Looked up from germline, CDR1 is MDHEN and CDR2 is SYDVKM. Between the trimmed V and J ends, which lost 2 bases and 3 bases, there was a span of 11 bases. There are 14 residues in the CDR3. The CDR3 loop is CASSLVGGNYEQYF. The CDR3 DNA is TGTGCCAGCAGTTTAGTTGGGGGCAACTACGAGCAGTACTTC.

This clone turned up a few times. The CDR3 DNA follows: TGTGCCAGCAGCTTACAGGGGAGCACAGATACGCAGTATTTT. Translation gives CASSLQGSTDTQYF. The rearrangement uses TRBV7-2 and TRBJ2-3; possibly TRBD1 for D (6 bases). Germline V CDR1 and CDR2: SGHTA, FQGNSA. The V gene lost 2 bases and the J gene lost 0 bases, with 6 bases spanning the gap. The CDR3 runs 14 residues.

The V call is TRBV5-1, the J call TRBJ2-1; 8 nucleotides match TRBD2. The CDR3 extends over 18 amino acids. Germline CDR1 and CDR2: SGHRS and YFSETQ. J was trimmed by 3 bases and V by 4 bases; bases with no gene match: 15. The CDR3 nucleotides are TGCGCCAGCAGCCAAGAACCGGGACTAGGGAGATACTACAATGAGCAGTTCTTC. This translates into CASSQEPGLGRYYNEQFF.

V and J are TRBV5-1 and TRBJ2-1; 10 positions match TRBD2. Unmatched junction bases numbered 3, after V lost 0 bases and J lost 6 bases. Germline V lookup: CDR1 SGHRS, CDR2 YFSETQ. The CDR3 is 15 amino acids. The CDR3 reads CASSLAGTSVNEQFF. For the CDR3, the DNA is TGCGCCAGCAGCTTGGCCGGGACTAGCGTCAATGAGCAGTTCTTC.

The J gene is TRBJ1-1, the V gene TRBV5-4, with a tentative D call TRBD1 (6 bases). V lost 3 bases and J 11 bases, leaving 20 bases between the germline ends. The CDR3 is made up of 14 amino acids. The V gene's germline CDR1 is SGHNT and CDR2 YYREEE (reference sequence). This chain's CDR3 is CASSSQTGTSKAFF. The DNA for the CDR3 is TGTGCCAGCAGCTCCCAAACAGGGACGTCGAAGGCTTTCTTT.

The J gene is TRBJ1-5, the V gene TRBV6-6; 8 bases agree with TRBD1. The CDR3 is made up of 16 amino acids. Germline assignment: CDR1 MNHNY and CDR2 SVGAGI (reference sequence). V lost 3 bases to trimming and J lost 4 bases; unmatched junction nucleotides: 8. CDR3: CASSYGDRRTNQPQHF. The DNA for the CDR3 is TGTGCCAGCAGTTATGGGGACAGGCGAACGAATCAGCCCCAGCATTTT.

The DNA of the CDR3 is TGTGCCAGCAGCTTAAGGCTAGCGGGTGGATACGAGCAGTACTTC. Encoded protein: CASSLRLAGGYEQYF. This rearrangement joins TRBV7-9 to TRBJ2-7; 8 bases map to TRBD2. Germline loops: CDR1 SEHNR, CDR2 FQNEAQ (reference sequence). V shed 2 bases and J 4 bases; nucleotides not matched to a gene: 7. The CDR3 loop spans 15 amino acids.

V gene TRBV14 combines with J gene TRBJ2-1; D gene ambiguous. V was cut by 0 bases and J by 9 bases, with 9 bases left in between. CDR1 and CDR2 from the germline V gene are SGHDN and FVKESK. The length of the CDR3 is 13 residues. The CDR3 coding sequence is TGTGCCAGCAGCCAAGAGTGGGCTCCTGAGCAGTTCTTC. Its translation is CASSQEWAPEQFF.

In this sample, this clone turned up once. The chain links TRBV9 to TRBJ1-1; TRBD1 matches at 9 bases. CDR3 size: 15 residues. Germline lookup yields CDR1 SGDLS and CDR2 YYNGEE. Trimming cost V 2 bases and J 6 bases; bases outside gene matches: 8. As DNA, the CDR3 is TGTGCCAGCAGCGTGACGGGGACAGGGTATGCTGAAGCTTTCTTT. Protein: CASSVTGTGYAEAFF.

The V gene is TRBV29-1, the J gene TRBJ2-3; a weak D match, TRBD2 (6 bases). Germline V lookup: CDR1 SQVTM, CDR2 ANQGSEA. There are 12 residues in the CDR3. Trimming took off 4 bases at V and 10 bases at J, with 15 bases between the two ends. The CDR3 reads CSVGRVEGAQYF. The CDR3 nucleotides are TGCAGCGTTGGTCGCGTGGAGGGCGCGCAGTATTTT.

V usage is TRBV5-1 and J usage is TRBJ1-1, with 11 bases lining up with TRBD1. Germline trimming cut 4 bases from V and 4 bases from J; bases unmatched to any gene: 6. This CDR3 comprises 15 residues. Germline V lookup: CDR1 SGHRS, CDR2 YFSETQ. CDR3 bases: TGCGCCAGCAGCGGCGGACAGGGGGCGATCACTGAAGCTTTCTTT. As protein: CASSGGQGAITEAFF.

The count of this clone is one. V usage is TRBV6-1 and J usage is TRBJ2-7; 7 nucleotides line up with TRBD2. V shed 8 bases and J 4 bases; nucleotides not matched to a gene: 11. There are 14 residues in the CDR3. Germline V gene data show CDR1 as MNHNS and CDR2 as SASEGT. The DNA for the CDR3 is TGTGCCAGCGGGCCTCGTTGGGGGGGTTACGAGCAGTACTTC. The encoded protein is CASGPRWGGYEQYF.

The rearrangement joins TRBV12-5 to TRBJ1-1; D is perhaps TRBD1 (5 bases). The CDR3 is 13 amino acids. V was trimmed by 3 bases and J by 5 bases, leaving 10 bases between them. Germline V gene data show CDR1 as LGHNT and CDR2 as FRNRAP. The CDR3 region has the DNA TGTGCTAGTGGTTTTGCAGGGAATACTGAAGCTTTCTTT. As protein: CASGFAGNTEAFF.

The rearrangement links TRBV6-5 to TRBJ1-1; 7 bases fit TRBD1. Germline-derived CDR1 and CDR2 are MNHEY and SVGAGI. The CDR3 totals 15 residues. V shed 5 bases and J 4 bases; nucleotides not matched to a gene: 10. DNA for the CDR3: TGTGCCAGCAGTGTACGGGAAGGGGGCATCACTGAAGCTTTCTTT. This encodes CASSVREGGITEAFF.

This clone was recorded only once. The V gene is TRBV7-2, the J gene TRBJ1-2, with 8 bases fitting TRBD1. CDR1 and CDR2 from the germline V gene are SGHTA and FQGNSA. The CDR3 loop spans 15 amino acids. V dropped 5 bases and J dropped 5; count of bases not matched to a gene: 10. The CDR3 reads CASSPRDRLLYGYTF. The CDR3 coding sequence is TGTGCCAGCAGCCCAAGGGACAGGCTGCTGTATGGCTACACCTTC.

This chain's CDR3 is CATSTSGQLTKVQYF. CDR3 DNA sequence: TGTGCCACCAGCACCTCTGGACAGCTCACCAAGGTGCAGTACTTC. The chain combines TRBV15 with TRBJ2-7; D might be TRBD1 (6 bases). The V gene's germline CDR1 is LNHNV and CDR2 YYDKDF (reference sequence). Trimming left V 4 bases short and J 9 bases short, with 22 bases between. The CDR3 is 15 residues long.

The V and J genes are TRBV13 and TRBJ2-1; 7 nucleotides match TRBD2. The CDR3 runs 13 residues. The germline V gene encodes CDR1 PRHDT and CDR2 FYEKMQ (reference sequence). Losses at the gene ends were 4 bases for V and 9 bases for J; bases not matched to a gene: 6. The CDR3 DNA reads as TGTGCCAGCAGCTACCCGGGGGGTGTTGAGCAGTTCTTC. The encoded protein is CASSYPGGVEQFF.

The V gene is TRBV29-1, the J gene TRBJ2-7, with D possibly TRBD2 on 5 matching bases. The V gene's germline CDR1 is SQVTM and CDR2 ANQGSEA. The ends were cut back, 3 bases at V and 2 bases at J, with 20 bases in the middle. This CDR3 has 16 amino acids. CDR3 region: CSVEGLVGSRAYEQYF. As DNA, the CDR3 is TGCAGCGTTGAGGGATTGGTGGGGAGTAGGGCCTACGAGCAGTACTTC.